Below are 30 T cell receptor beta chains sequenced from a single sample in a study of T cells after yellow fever vaccination. TCRdb passed the 5' RACE reads through MiXCR, listing each CDR3 protein once. The data show some 300,000 distinct CDR3 sequences, with approximately 3.8% seen just once and around 22% held by the top ten. Sample: PBMCs, taken on the day of the yellow fever booster vaccination. All receptors come from a man younger than 35 who received the YFV17D yellow fever vaccine.

There are many counts of this clonotype. This chain links TRBV7-9 with TRBJ1-4; weak D call: TRBD1 (6 bases). V dropped 5 bases and J dropped 3 bases, with 16 bases sitting between them. The CDR3 is made up of 16 amino acids. Germline V gene sequence: CDR1 SEHNR, CDR2 FQNEAQ (reference sequence). This CDR3 reads CASSPGHLSANEKLFF. Written as DNA, the CDR3 is TGTGCCAGCAGCCCGGGACACCTCTCGGCTAATGAAAAACTGTTTTTT.

Many counts were recorded for this clonotype. The chain couples TRBV7-2 to TRBJ2-1; 7 positions match TRBD1. The CDR3 is 15 residues long. Germline V gene sequence: CDR1 SGHTA, CDR2 FQGNSA. V shed 5 bases, J shed 2 bases, and the junction held 6 bases outside the gene matches. The CDR3 nucleotides read TGTGCCAGCAGCATCCAGGGGGACACCTACAATGAGCAGTTCTTC. Translation gives CASSIQGDTYNEQFF.

This clonotype was detected many times. This sequence joins TRBV20-1 and TRBJ2-1, with D hard to call. The length of the CDR3 is 12 residues. The germline CDR1 and CDR2 sequences are DFQATT and SNEGSKA (reference sequence). Deletions cut 6 bases from V and 7 bases from J, with 13 bases between. CDR3 sequence reads: CSAVGPTNEQFF. The DNA of the CDR3 is TGCAGTGCCGTAGGGCCGACGAATGAGCAGTTCTTC.

This clonotype was recorded a few times. The chain carries TRBV7-8 and TRBJ1-1; 9 nucleotides agree with TRBD1. CDR3 length: 14 residues. Germline values: CDR1 SGHVS, CDR2 FQNEAQ. The ends lost 6 bases at V and 4 bases at J; junction bases unmatched: 6. The CDR3 loop is CASRTDRGITEAFF. Here the CDR3 DNA reads TGTGCCAGCAGAACTGACAGGGGGATCACTGAAGCTTTCTTT. Variable domain in full (rest from reference TRBV7-8 and TRBJ1-1): GAGVSQSPRYKVAKRGQDVALRCDPISGHVSLFWYQQALGQGPEFLTYFQNEAQLDKSGLPSDRFFAERPEGSVSTLKIQRTQQEDSAVYLCASRTDRGITEAFFGQGTRLTVV.

This clonotype was seen a handful of times. The chain combines TRBV19 with TRBJ2-2; D is unresolved. The germline V gene encodes CDR1 LNHDA and CDR2 SQIVND (reference sequence). The CDR3 has 11 amino acids. Trimming pared 10 bases from V and 6 bases from J, leaving 9 bases between. The CDR3 nucleotides read TGTGCCACCGATGGACCCGGGGAGCTGTTTTTT. This encodes CATDGPGELFF.

The chain links TRBV5-6 to TRBJ2-2, with a possible D match to TRBD1 (6 bases). Germline values: CDR1 SGHDT, CDR2 YYEEEE. V lost 1 base and J lost 2, with 12 bases in between. This CDR3 has 16 residues. CDR3 DNA sequence: TGTGCCAGCAGCTTGCCCCGACAGGTCAACACCGGGGAGCTGTTTTTT. Translation: CASSLPRQVNTGELFF.

A few counts support this clonotype. The V and J genes are TRBV7-2 and TRBJ2-7; weak D call: TRBD1 (6 bases). Germline V gene lookup returns CDR1 SGHTA and CDR2 FQGNSA. The CDR3 extends over 12 amino acids. The V end lost 4 bases, the J end lost 5 bases, and 9 bases lay between the germline ends. The CDR3 spells CASSSDRHEQYF. The CDR3 DNA reads TGTGCCAGCAGCTCGGACAGACACGAGCAGTACTTC.

Note on this clonotype: At one of its ends the junction is not consistent with the germline gene, which may arise from a read error. The chain links TRBV5-1 to TRBJ1-1; the match to TRBD1 covers 9 bases. The CDR3 is made up of 14 amino acids. Germline V gene data show CDR1 as SGHRS and CDR2 as YFSETQ. The CDR3 bases are TGCCCCAGCAGCTTGGGGACAGGGTTCACTGAAGCTTTCTTT. The encoded protein is CPSSLGTGFTEAFF.

This clonotype was detected only a few times. V usage is TRBV7-2 and J usage is TRBJ2-5; TRBD2 agrees at 7 bases. The CDR3 is made up of 14 amino acids. The trim removed 5 bases at V and 5 bases at J, leaving 8 bases unmatched. Germline V gene data show CDR1 as SGHTA and CDR2 as FQGNSA. CDR3 DNA: TGTGCCAGCAGCACCGGACTAGGGTGGGAGACCCAGTACTTC. Translated: CASSTGLGWETQYF.

The rearrangement uses TRBV25-1 and TRBJ2-1; 14 bases agree with TRBD2. Germline V lookup: CDR1 MGHDK, CDR2 SYGVNS. Trimming took 0 bases from V and 5 from J; bases not matched to a gene: 3. The CDR3 has 17 residues. The CDR3 DNA sequence: TGTGCCAGCAGTGAATATGGACTAGCGGGGGGAAACAATGAGCAGTTCTTC. This codes for CASSEYGLAGGNNEQFF.

V and J are TRBV3-1 and TRBJ1-2; the D is unclear. CDR1 is LGHDT, CDR2 YNNKEL, per germline (reference sequence). The CDR3 has 14 residues. Deletions cut 3 bases from V and 5 bases from J, with 13 bases between. CDR3 residues: CASSHSEEIYGYTF. The CDR3 nucleotides read TGTGCCAGCAGCCACTCAGAAGAGATTTATGGCTACACCTTC.

This clonotype was counted between two and nine times. The J gene is TRBJ1-6, the V gene TRBV5-5; the D is unclear. In germline, CDR1 is SGHKS, CDR2 YYEKEE (reference sequence). The CDR3 covers 15 residues. The V gene lost 4 bases and the J gene lost 6 bases, with 14 bases spanning the gap. CDR3 protein: CASSPWMGINSPLHF. CDR3 coding DNA: TGTGCCAGCAGCCCTTGGATGGGAATTAATTCACCCCTCCACTTT.

This clonotype showed up many times. This chain links TRBV11-2 with TRBJ2-2; no reliable D call. CDR1 is SGHAT, CDR2 FQNNGV, per germline. The CDR3 sequence is 15 residues long. Trimming shortened V by 2 bases and J by 3 bases, and 10 bases separated the two germline ends. CDR3 coding DNA: TGTGCCAGCAGCTTACGTCTAGTGGACACCGGGGAGCTGTTTTTT. Translation: CASSLRLVDTGELFF.

In its sample, this clonotype was seen a few times. The chain carries TRBV11-2 and TRBJ2-5; 10 nucleotides align to TRBD2. The trim removed 2 bases at V and 1 base at J, leaving 7 bases unmatched. This CDR3 region has 17 residues. Germline V gene lookup returns CDR1 SGHAT and CDR2 FQNNGV. CDR3 region: CASSLTLAGAPQETQYF. The CDR3, as DNA: TGTGCCAGCAGCTTAACTCTAGCGGGGGCCCCCCAAGAGACCCAGTACTTC.

This clonotype was observed many times. This chain connects TRBV6-2 or TRBV6-3 to TRBJ1-2; D is ambiguous. The CDR3 contains 15 residues. Trimming left V 7 bases short and J 3 bases short, with 18 bases between. Germline V gene lookup returns CDR1 MNHEY and CDR2 SVGEGT. The CDR3 here is CASTDRRSTYYGYTF. Here the CDR3 DNA reads TGTGCCAGCACCGACCGACGGAGTACTTACTATGGCTACACCTTC.

This clonotype turned up a few times. The J gene is TRBJ2-5, the V gene TRBV30; 8 bases match TRBD1. The CDR3 is 13 amino acids. V was pared by 3 bases and J by 2 bases, with 2 bases of the junction left unmatched. Germline V gives CDR1 GTSNPN, CDR2 SVGIG (reference sequence). CDR3 loop: CAWRDREQETQYF. For the CDR3, the DNA is TGTGCCTGGAGGGACAGGGAGCAAGAGACCCAGTACTTC. The variable domain in full, with the rest retrieved from reference TRBV30 and TRBJ2-5, is SQTIHQWPATLVQPVGSPLSLECTVEGTSNPNLYWYRQAAGRGLQLLFYSVGIGQISSEVPQNLSASRPQDRQFILSSKKLLLSDSGFYLCAWRDREQETQYFGPGTRLLVL.

This clonotype was seen just once. The chain joins TRBV4-3 to TRBJ2-7; TRBD1 matches 8 bases. CDR1 and CDR2 from the germline V gene are LGHNA and YSLEER. The CDR3 has 13 residues. The J segment lost 6 bases and the V segment lost 3 bases, leaving 4 bases of the junction unmatched. The CDR3 region is CASSQHRGFEQYF. The CDR3 region has the DNA TGCGCCAGCAGCCAGCACAGGGGGTTCGAGCAGTACTTC.

The chain couples TRBV20-1 to TRBJ2-3; D ambiguous. CDR3 length: 13 amino acids. V was cut by 2 bases and J by 8 bases, with 14 bases left in between. Germline V gives CDR1 DFQATT, CDR2 SNEGSKA (reference sequence). CDR3 sequence (DNA): TGCAGTGCTAGACCCCCTTCGAGAGGTACGCAGTATTTT. Its protein product is CSARPPSRGTQYF.

This clonotype was recorded a few times. V and J are TRBV5-1 and TRBJ2-3; D may be TRBD1 or TRBD2 (5 bases each). CDR1 and CDR2 from the germline V gene are SGHRS and YFSETQ. The germline V and J ends were trimmed by 7 bases and 2 bases, with 14 bases remaining between them. The CDR3 runs 14 residues. The CDR3 DNA is TGCGCCAGCGCAACCGGGGCAGACACAGATACGCAGTATTTT. Translated, it gives CASATGADTDTQYF. Variable domain in full (rest from reference TRBV5-1 and TRBJ2-3): KAGVTQTPRYLIKTRGQQVTLSCSPISGHRSVSWYQQTPGQGLQFLFEYFSETQRNKGNFPGRFSGRQFSNSRSEMNVSTLELGDSALYLCASATGADTDTQYFGPGTRLTVL.

This clonotype was seen at least ten times. The V and J genes are TRBV4-1 and TRBJ1-1; tentative D call: TRBD1 (5 bases). Trimming removed 3 bases at V and 5 bases at J, with 13 bases between. CDR3 length equals 14 residues. Germline CDR1 MGHRA, CDR2 YSYEKL. As DNA, the CDR3 is TGCGCCAGCAGCCATCCTCCCAAGGGGACTGAAGCTTTCTTT. It translates to CASSHPPKGTEAFF.

In this sample, this clonotype turned up many times. The chain combines TRBV5-6 with TRBJ1-2; D is undetermined. Per the germline V gene, CDR1 is SGHDT and CDR2 is YYEEEE. Trimming removed 1 base from V and 5 bases from J, with 15 bases in between. The CDR3 loop spans 15 amino acids. CDR3 sequence (DNA): TGTGCCAGCAGCTTGAGGTCCCCGGTGTTGTATGGCTACACCTTC. This sequence encodes CASSLRSPVLYGYTF.

The gene calls are TRBV7-2 and TRBJ1-1, with 7 bases identical to TRBD1. V was pared by 5 bases and J by 1 base, with 7 bases of the junction left unmatched. Germline CDR1 and CDR2: SGHTA and FQGNSA. This CDR3 spans 15 amino acids. The CDR3 sequence is CASSRNRGGNTEAFF. For the CDR3, the DNA is TGTGCCAGCAGCCGAAACAGGGGAGGGAACACTGAAGCTTTCTTT.

The sample holds many counts of this clonotype. The V call is TRBV15, the J call TRBJ2-5, with D perhaps matching TRBD1 or TRBD2 (5 bases each). Germline V CDR1 and CDR2: LNHNV, YYDKDF (reference sequence). This CDR3 is 12 amino acids long. Trimming cost V 8 bases and J 7 bases, with 14 bases left between them. The CDR3 nucleotides are TGTGCCACCTCAAGGGACGCGGCGACCCAGTACTTC. Encoded protein: CATSRDAATQYF.

In this sample, this clonotype turned up many times. The chain joins TRBV3-1 to TRBJ2-7; TRBD1 matches at 10 bases. Germline values: CDR1 LGHDT, CDR2 YNNKEL (reference sequence). The CDR3 runs 14 residues. V trimming: 1 base; J trimming: 9 bases; junction bases outside the gene matches: 6. This chain's CDR3 is CASSQARQGARQYF. The CDR3 coding sequence is TGTGCCAGCAGCCAAGCCCGACAGGGGGCGAGGCAGTACTTC.

In this sample, this clonotype turned up a few times. CDR3 sequence reads: CASSYGRGVGEQYF. CDR3 nucleotide sequence: TGTGCCAGCAGTTACGGCAGAGGGGTTGGCGAGCAGTACTTC. The chain couples TRBV6-5 to TRBJ2-7; D is perhaps TRBD1 or TRBD2 (5 bases each). The germline gives CDR1 MNHEY, CDR2 SVGAGI. The CDR3 contains 14 residues. V was shortened by 2 bases and J by 6 bases, with 14 bases between the two germline ends.

This clonotype appeared many times. V usage is TRBV12-3 or TRBV12-4 and J usage is TRBJ2-5, with TRBD2 matching 14 bases. The V gene end was trimmed by 5 bases and the J gene end by 7 bases; junction bases not matched to a gene: 6. There are 15 residues in the CDR3. The CDR3 reads CASSQGLAGAGTQYF. CDR3 DNA: TGTGCCAGCAGTCAGGGACTAGCGGGGGCGGGGACCCAGTACTTC.

This clonotype was seen only a few times. The J gene is TRBJ2-1, the V gene TRBV12-3 or TRBV12-4; TRBD2 matches 14 bases. The CDR3 has 16 residues. J was trimmed by 8 bases and V by 5 bases; bases with no gene match: 8. This chain's CDR3 is CASSPRLAGGPDEQFF. For the CDR3, the DNA is TGTGCCAGCAGTCCACGACTAGCGGGGGGGCCAGATGAGCAGTTCTTC.

This CDR3 reads CASSPPGAGSYEQYF. The CDR3 DNA reads TGTGCCAGCTCACCACCCGGGGCAGGTTCCTACGAGCAGTACTTC. V is TRBV18 and J is TRBJ2-7; D is perhaps TRBD1 or TRBD2 (5 bases each). V lost 0 bases and J lost 1, with 10 bases in between. Per germline, CDR1 KGHSH and CDR2 LQKENI. The CDR3 is 15 amino acids.

This clonotype was counted many times. Here the CDR3 DNA reads TGTGCCAGCAGTTTAGAGGGCGTCTCCAACTATGGCTACACCTTC. Translated, it gives CASSLEGVSNYGYTF. This sequence joins TRBV12-3 or TRBV12-4 and TRBJ1-2; unclear D gene. Trimming removed 1 base at V and 2 bases at J, with 11 bases between. The CDR3 contains 15 residues.

Ten or more counts support this clonotype. The CDR3 region is CASSAQGAEEETQYF. The CDR3 DNA follows: TGTGCCAGCAGCGCCCAGGGGGCCGAAGAAGAGACCCAGTACTTC. The gene calls are TRBV2 and TRBJ2-5; 8 positions agree with TRBD1. The trim removed 6 bases at V and 3 bases at J, leaving 9 bases unmatched. The germline V gene has CDR1 SNHLY and CDR2 FYNNEI. The CDR3 is 15 residues long.